This passage covers 3 T cell receptor beta chains from one sample sequenced in a study of blood T cell repertoires in COVID-19. Here immunoSEQ multiplex PCR was the method, and the copy in TCRdb shows in-frame clones only, minus some. Of around 340,000 clones in the sample, roughly 85% are singletons; the top ten hold about 4.2%. Sequencing input: PBMCs or T cells enriched from blood (not recorded which). These TCRs come from a woman between 40 and 55 years old with acute COVID-19.

The chain uses TRBV9 and TRBJ2-1, with D maybe TRBD1 (6 bases). There are 11 residues in the CDR3. Germline loops: CDR1 SGDLS, CDR2 YYNGEE. Trimming pared 5 bases from V and 7 bases from J, leaving 7 bases between. The CDR3 nucleotides read TGTGCCAGCAGTAGGGGGAATGAGCAGTTCTTC. Translated: CASSRGNEQFF.

The chain links TRBV19 to TRBJ2-7; 9 nucleotides match TRBD2. The V gene end was trimmed by 5 bases and the J gene end by 4 bases; junction bases not matched to a gene: 6. Germline assignment: CDR1 LNHDA and CDR2 SQIVND (reference sequence). This CDR3 comprises 14 residues. Here the CDR3 DNA reads TGTGCCAGTAGTTTACCGGGACTAGCATACGAGCAGTACTTC. This codes for CASSLPGLAYEQYF.

V usage is TRBV19 and J usage is TRBJ2-5; D unclear. This CDR3 has 15 residues. Germline CDR1 and CDR2: LNHDA and SQIVND (reference sequence). V lost 4 bases to trimming and J lost 0 bases, with 12 bases between them. CDR3 protein: CASSRSVYDQETQYF. The CDR3 DNA reads as TGTGCCAGTAGTAGAAGCGTTTATGACCAAGAGACCCAGTACTTC. Looking up the rest from reference TRBV19 and TRBJ2-5 gives the full variable domain: DGGITQSPKYLFRKEGQNVTLSCEQNLNHDAMYWYRQDPGQGLRLIYYSQIVNDFQKGDIAEGYSVSREKKESFPLTVTSAQKNPTAFYLCASSRSVYDQETQYFGPGTRLLVL.